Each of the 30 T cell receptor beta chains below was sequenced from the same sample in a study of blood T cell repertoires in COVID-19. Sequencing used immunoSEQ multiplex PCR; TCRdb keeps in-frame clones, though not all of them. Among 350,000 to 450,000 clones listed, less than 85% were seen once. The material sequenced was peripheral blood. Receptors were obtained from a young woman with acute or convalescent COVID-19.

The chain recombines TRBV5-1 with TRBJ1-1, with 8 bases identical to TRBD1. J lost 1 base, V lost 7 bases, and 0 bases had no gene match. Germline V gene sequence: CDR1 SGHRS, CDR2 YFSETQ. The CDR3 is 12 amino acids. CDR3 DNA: TGCGCCAGCGGGACAGGGAACACTGAAGCTTTCTTT. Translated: CASGTGNTEAFF.

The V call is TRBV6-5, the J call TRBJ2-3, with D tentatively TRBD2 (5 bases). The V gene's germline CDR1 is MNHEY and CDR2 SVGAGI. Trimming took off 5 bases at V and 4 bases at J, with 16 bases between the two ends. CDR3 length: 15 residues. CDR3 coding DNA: TGTGCCAGCAGTCCCTCGGGGTATCGATCAGATACGCAGTATTTT. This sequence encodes CASSPSGYRSDTQYF.

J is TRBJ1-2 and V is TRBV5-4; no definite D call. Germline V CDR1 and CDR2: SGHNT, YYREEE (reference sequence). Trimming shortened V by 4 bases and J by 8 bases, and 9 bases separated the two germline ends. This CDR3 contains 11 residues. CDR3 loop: CASSRDWGYTF. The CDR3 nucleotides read TGTGCCAGCAGCCGGGATTGGGGCTACACCTTC.

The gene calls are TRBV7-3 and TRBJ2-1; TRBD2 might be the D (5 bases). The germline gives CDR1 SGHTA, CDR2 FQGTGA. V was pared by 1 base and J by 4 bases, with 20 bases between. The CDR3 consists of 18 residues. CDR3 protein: CASSLRDGGGTIYNEQFF. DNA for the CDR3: TGTGCCAGCAGCTTAAGAGACGGAGGCGGCACAATTTACAATGAGCAGTTCTTC.

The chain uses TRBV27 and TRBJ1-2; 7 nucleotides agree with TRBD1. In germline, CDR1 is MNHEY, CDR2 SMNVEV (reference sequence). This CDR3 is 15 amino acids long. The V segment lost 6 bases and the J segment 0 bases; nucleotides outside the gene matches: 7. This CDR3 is CASREEGTANYGYTF. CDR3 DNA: TGTGCCAGCAGAGAGGAGGGGACAGCTAACTATGGCTACACCTTC.

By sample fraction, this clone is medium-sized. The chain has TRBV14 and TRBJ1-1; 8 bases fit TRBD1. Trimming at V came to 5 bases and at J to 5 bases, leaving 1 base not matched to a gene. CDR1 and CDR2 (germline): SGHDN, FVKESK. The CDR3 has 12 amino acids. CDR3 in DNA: TGTGCCAGCAGCAACAGGGGGACTGAAGCTTTCTTT. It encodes CASSNRGTEAFF.

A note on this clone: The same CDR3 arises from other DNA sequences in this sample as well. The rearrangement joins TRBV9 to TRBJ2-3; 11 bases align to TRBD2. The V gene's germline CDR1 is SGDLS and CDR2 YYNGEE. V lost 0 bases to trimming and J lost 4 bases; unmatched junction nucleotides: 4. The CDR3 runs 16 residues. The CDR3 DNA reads TGTGCCAGCAGCGTAGGCCTAGCGGGGGGTTCAGATACGCAGTATTTT. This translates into CASSVGLAGGSDTQYF.

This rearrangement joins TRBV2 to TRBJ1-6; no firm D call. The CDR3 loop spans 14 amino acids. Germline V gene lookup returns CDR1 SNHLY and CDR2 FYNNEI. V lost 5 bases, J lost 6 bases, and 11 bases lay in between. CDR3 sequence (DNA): TGTGCCAGCAGTTCGATGGAGACTAATTCACCCCTCCACTTT. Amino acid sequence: CASSSMETNSPLHF.

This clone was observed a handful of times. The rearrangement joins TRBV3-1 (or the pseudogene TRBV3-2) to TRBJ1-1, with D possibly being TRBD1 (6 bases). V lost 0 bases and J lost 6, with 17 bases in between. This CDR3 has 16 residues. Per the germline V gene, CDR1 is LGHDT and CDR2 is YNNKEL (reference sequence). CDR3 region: CASSQESVTGFPEAFF. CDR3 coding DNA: TGTGCCAGCAGCCAAGAATCCGTCACAGGGTTCCCTGAAGCTTTCTTT.

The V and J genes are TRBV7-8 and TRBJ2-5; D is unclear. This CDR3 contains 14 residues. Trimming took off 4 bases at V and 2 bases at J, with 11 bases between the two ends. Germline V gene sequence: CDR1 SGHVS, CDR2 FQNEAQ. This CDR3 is CASSSKERQETQYF. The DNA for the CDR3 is TGTGCCAGCAGCTCCAAGGAGCGACAAGAGACCCAGTACTTC.

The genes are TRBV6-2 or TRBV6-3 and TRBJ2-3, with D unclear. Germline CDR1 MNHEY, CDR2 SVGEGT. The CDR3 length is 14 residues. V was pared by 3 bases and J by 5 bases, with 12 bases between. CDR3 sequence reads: CASSYLARIDTQYF. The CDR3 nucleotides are TGTGCCAGCAGTTATCTGGCTCGCATAGATACGCAGTATTTT.

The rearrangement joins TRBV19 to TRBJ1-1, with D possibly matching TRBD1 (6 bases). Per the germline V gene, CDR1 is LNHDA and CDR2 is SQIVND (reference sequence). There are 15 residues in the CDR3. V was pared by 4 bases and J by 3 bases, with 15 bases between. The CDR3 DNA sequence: TGTGCCAGTAGTACTACCCGGGGGGGCTACACTGAAGCTTTCTTT. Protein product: CASSTTRGGYTEAFF.

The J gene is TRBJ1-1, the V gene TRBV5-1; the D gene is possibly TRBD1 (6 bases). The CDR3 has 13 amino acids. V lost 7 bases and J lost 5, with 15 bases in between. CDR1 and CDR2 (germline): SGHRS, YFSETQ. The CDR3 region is CASRGGRGTEAFF. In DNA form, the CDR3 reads TGCGCCAGCCGAGGTGGGAGGGGGACTGAAGCTTTCTTT. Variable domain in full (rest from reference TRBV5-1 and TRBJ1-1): KAGVTQTPRYLIKTRGQQVTLSCSPISGHRSVSWYQQTPGQGLQFLFEYFSETQRNKGNFPGRFSGRQFSNSRSEMNVSTLELGDSALYLCASRGGRGTEAFFGQGTRLTVV.

CDR3 sequence reads: CASSFQGLAGNEQFF. The CDR3 coding sequence is TGTGCCAGCAGTTTCCAGGGACTAGCTGGGAATGAGCAGTTCTTC. The chain is built from TRBV7-9 and TRBJ2-1, with 9 positions matching TRBD2. The J segment lost 7 bases and the V segment lost 6 bases, leaving 10 bases of the junction unmatched. Germline V CDR1 and CDR2: SEHNR, FQNEAQ (reference sequence). The CDR3 contains 15 residues.

This CDR3 reads CASSLARQGGTQYF. The CDR3 DNA is TGTGCCAGCAGCTTAGCCCGACAGGGGGGGACCCAGTACTTC. This sequence joins TRBV7-8 and TRBJ2-5; 9 bases line up with TRBD1. The germline CDR1 and CDR2 sequences are SGHVS and FQNEAQ. The V and J ends lost 0 bases and 7 bases, in that order; junction bases with no gene match: 3. This CDR3 spans 14 amino acids.

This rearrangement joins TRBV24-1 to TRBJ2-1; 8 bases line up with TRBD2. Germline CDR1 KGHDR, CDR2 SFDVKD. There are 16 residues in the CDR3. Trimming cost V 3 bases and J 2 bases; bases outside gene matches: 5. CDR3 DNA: TGTGCCACCAGTGATAGAGCGGGGGTCACCTACAATGAGCAGTTCTTC. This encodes CATSDRAGVTYNEQFF.

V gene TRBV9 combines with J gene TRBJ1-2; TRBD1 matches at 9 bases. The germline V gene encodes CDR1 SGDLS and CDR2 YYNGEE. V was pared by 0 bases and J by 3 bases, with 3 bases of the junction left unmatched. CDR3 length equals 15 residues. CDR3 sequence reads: CASSVGGQGDYGYTF. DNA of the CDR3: TGTGCCAGCAGCGTAGGGGGACAGGGCGACTATGGCTACACCTTC.

The CDR3 sequence: CASSVQISGTQYF. CDR3 nucleotides: TGTGCCAGCAGTGTCCAAATATCCGGTACGCAGTATTTT. The chain employs TRBV27 and TRBJ2-3; D unclear. Germline V gives CDR1 MNHEY, CDR2 SMNVEV (reference sequence). The CDR3 is 13 amino acids. Trimming stripped 5 bases from V and 8 bases from J, with 14 bases between.

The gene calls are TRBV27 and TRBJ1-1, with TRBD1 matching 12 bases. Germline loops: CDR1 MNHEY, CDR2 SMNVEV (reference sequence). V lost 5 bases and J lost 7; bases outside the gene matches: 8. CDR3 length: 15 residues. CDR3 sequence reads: CASSPGTGGADEAFF. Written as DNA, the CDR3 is TGTGCCAGCAGTCCGGGGACAGGGGGCGCGGATGAAGCTTTCTTT.

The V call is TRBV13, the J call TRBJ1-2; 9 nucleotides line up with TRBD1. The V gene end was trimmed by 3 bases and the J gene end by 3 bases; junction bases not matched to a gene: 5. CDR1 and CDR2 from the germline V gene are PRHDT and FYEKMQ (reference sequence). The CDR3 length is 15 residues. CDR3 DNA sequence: TGTGCCAGCAGCTTGGGGGACAGGGCGGACTATGGCTACACCTTC. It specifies CASSLGDRADYGYTF.

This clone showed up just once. CDR3 nucleotides: TGCGCCAGCAGCCAAGTCGGGGGGAATTCACCCCTCCACTTT. It encodes CASSQVGGNSPLHF. The V and J genes are TRBV4-1 and TRBJ1-6, with D possibly matching TRBD1 (5 bases). Trimming shortened V by 1 base and J by 7 bases, and 8 bases separated the two germline ends. The CDR3 loop spans 14 amino acids. Germline CDR1 reads MGHRA; CDR2 reads YSYEKL.

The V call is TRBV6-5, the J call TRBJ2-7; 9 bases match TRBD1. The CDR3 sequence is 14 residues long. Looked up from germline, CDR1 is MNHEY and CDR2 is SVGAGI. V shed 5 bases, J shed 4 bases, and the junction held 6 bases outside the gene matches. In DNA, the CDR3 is TGTGCCAGCAGTCTGGCACAGGGGGCTTACGAGCAGTACTTC. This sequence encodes CASSLAQGAYEQYF.

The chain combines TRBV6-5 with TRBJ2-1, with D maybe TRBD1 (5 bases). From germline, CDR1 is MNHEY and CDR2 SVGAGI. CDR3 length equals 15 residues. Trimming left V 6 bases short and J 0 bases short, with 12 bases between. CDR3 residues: CASSDRTYSYNEQFF. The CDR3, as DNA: TGTGCCAGCAGCGATAGGACATACTCCTACAATGAGCAGTTCTTC.

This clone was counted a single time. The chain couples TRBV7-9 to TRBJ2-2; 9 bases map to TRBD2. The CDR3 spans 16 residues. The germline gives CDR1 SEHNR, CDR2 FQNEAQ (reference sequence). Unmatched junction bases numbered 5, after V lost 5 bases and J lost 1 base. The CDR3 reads CASSPRGGRNTGELFF. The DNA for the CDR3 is TGTGCCAGCAGCCCGCGGGGGGGCCGGAACACCGGGGAGCTGTTTTTT.

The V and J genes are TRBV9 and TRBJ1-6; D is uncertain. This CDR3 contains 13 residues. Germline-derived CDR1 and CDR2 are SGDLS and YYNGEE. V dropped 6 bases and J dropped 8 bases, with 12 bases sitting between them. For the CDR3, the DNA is TGTGCCAGCACGGCGGCCAGTTATTCACCCCTCCACTTT. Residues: CASTAASYSPLHF.

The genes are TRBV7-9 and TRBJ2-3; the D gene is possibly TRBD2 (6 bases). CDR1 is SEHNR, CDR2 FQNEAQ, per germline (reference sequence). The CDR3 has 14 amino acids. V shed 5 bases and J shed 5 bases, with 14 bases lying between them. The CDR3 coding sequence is TGTGCCAGCAGCCTTGGCGGGGTCAAAGATACGCAGTATTTT. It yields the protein CASSLGGVKDTQYF.

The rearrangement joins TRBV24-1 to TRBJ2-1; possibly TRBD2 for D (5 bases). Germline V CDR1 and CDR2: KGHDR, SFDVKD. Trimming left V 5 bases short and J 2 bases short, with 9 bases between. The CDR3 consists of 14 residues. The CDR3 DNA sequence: TGTGCCACCAGTGCGAGGGAGACCTACAATGAGCAGTTCTTC. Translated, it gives CATSARETYNEQFF.

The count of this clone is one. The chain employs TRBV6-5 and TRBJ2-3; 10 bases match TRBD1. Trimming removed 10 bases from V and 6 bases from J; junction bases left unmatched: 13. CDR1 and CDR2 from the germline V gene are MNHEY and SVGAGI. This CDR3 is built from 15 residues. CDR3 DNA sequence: TGTGCCACCACTACCGGGACAGGGGAGGCGGATACGCAGTATTTT. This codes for CATTTGTGEADTQYF.

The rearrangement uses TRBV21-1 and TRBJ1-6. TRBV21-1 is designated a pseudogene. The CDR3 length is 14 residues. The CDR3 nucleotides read TGTGCAAGCGGGAGGCGAGTGCATAATTCACCCCTCCACTTT. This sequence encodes CASGRRVHNSPLHF.

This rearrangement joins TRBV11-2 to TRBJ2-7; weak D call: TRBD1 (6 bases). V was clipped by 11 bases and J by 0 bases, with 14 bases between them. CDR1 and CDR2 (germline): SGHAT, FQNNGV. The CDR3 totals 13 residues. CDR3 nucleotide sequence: TGTGCCGACCGGGACATATACTCCTACGAGCAGTACTTC. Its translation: CADRDIYSYEQYF. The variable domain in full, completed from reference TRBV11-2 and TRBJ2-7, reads EAGVAQSPRYKIIEKRQSVAFWCNPISGHATLYWYQQILGQGPKLLIQFQNNGVVDDSQLPKDRFSAERLKGVDSTLKIQPAKLEDSAVYLCADRDIYSYEQYFGPGTRLTVT.